A single T cell receptor (beta chain) is shown here with its context. This entry comes from a study of control samples from healthy donors and cancer patients. The CDR3 has 15 residues. Trimming took off 0 bases at V and 11 bases at J, with 16 bases between the two ends. Germline lookup yields CDR1 SGHDN and CDR2 FVKESK. The protocol was immunoSEQ multiplex PCR, while the TCRdb copy is restricted to in-frame clones and leaves out a portion. The sample lists 90,000 to 110,000 clones, 80% to 90% seen once, with approximately 15% in the top ten. The sample taken for sequencing was blood. This chain joins TRBV14 and TRBJ1-4; D perhaps matches TRBD1 (6 bases). The receptor was isolated from a woman aged 45 to 65 in good health. The CDR3 bases are TGTGCCAGCAGCCAAGATGGCAGGGGATTTGGGAAACTGTTTTTT. Translated: CASSQDGRGFGKLFF.